This passage covers 22 T cell receptor beta chains from one sample sequenced in a study of cytomegalovirus exposure and HLA in healthy donors. Use of 60 Vbeta and 13 Jbeta primers characterized the PCR. The data were produced by immunoSEQ multiplex PCR, yet TCRdb's version contains in-frame clones alone and is incomplete. The sample yields approximately 100,000 clones, approximately 86% seen once. Sequencing was carried out using PBMCs. The receptors stem from a man younger than 45 in good health and CMV-seropositive.

To note about this clone: Its ends do not fully match the called genes, so a read error is possible. This chain links TRBV30 with TRBJ1-3; possible D gene TRBD1, 5 bases. The germline V gene encodes CDR1 GTSNPN and CDR2 SVGIG (reference sequence). This CDR3 is 12 amino acids long. The CDR3 DNA sequence: TGCTCCATGGCAGGGTCTGGAAACACCATATATTTT. This translates into CSMAGSGNTIYF.

The chain couples TRBV2 to TRBJ2-1; 7 bases are a match to TRBD2. V lost 7 bases to trimming and J lost 9 bases; unmatched junction nucleotides: 18. In germline, CDR1 is SNHLY, CDR2 FYNNEI. The CDR3 loop spans 16 amino acids. The CDR3 nucleotides are TGTGCCAGCAAGCGGAGCGGGATCTCATCTTCGGGTGAGCAGTTCTTC. It translates to CASKRSGISSSGEQFF.

The rearrangement joins TRBV5-1 to TRBJ2-4, with 7 bases that match TRBD1. Looked up from germline, CDR1 is SGHRS and CDR2 is YFSETQ. With 4 bases clipped from V and 5 bases from J, the junction kept 6 bases outside the gene matches. CDR3 length: 14 residues. The CDR3 nucleotides read TGCGCCAGCAGCAGATGGGACAGCGAAAACATTCAGTACTTC. Its translation: CASSRWDSENIQYF.

V gene TRBV19 combines with J gene TRBJ2-7, with a possible D match to TRBD2 (5 bases). V dropped 0 bases and J dropped 3 bases, with 12 bases sitting between them. Per the germline V gene, CDR1 is LNHDA and CDR2 is SQIVND (reference sequence). CDR3 length: 15 residues. Here the CDR3 reads CASSIDGLGFYEQYF. DNA for the CDR3: TGTGCCAGTAGTATAGATGGACTCGGCTTCTACGAGCAGTACTTC.

The V and J genes are TRBV5-1 and TRBJ2-2, with 7 bases that match TRBD1. Germline-derived CDR1 and CDR2 are SGHRS and YFSETQ. This CDR3 comprises 17 residues. With V trimmed by 0 bases and J by 2 bases, 7 bases remained unmatched. The CDR3 region has the DNA TGCGCCAGCAGCTTGGCCACCGGGACAGTTAACACCGGGGAGCTGTTTTTT. Translating it yields CASSLATGTVNTGELFF.

The genes are TRBV28 and TRBJ2-7; 10 nucleotides match TRBD1. This CDR3 comprises 14 residues. Germline V gives CDR1 MDHEN, CDR2 SYDVKM. Trimming cost V 11 bases and J 2 bases; bases outside gene matches: 9. CDR3 bases: TGTGCCTCCGAGGGACAGGGGCTTCCCTACGAGCAGTACTTC. Protein sequence: CASEGQGLPYEQYF. The full variable domain, completed using reference TRBV28 and TRBJ2-7, is DVKVTQSSRYLVKRTGEKVFLECVQDMDHENMFWYRQDPGLGLRLIYFSYDVKMKEKGDIPEGYSVSREKKERFSLILESASTNQTSMYLCASEGQGLPYEQYFGPGTRLTVT.

This chain connects TRBV19 to TRBJ1-2; 11 bases line up with TRBD1. CDR1 is LNHDA, CDR2 SQIVND, per germline (reference sequence). J was trimmed by 7 bases and V by 7 bases; bases with no gene match: 11. This CDR3 has 15 amino acids. CDR3 nucleotides: TGTGCCAGTACCATTTTAGGACAGGGGGCGCGTGGCTACACCTTC. It yields the protein CASTILGQGARGYTF. Complete variable domain (other parts from reference TRBV19 and TRBJ1-2): DGGITQSPKYLFRKEGQNVTLSCEQNLNHDAMYWYRQDPGQGLRLIYYSQIVNDFQKGDIAEGYSVSREKKESFPLTVTSAQKNPTAFYLCASTILGQGARGYTFGSGTRLTVV.

This clone was counted only a few times. The V gene is TRBV19, the J gene TRBJ1-5; D gene unclear. Germline CDR1 LNHDA, CDR2 SQIVND (reference sequence). The CDR3 sequence is 13 residues long. The V and J ends lost 3 bases and 5 bases respectively, with 8 bases between them. In nucleotides, the CDR3 is TGTGCCAGTAGTATTAGGCGGGATCAGCCCCAGCATTTT. Its translation is CASSIRRDQPQHF.

The V call is TRBV2, the J call TRBJ1-5; possible D gene TRBD1, 5 bases. The CDR3 sequence is 13 residues long. Trimming shortened V by 3 bases and J by 4 bases, and 7 bases separated the two germline ends. Germline-derived CDR1 and CDR2 are SNHLY and FYNNEI. CDR3 bases: TGTGCCAGCAGTGATCCAGGGAATCAGCCCCAGCATTTT. Its translation is CASSDPGNQPQHF.

The V and J genes are TRBV19 and TRBJ2-5; 8 nucleotides line up with TRBD1. Unmatched junction bases numbered 4, after V lost 0 bases and J lost 4 bases. The CDR3 loop spans 15 amino acids. Germline V CDR1 and CDR2: LNHDA, SQIVND (reference sequence). CDR3 loop: CASSIDADRGETQYF. DNA of the CDR3: TGTGCCAGTAGTATAGATGCTGACAGGGGAGAGACCCAGTACTTC.

This chain joins TRBV4-1 and TRBJ2-7, with TRBD1 matching 8 bases. There are 15 residues in the CDR3. V shed 0 bases and J 2 bases; nucleotides not matched to a gene: 3. Per the germline V gene, CDR1 is MGHRA and CDR2 is YSYEKL. This CDR3 is CASSQEGQAAYEQYF. Here the CDR3 DNA reads TGCGCCAGCAGCCAAGAGGGACAGGCTGCCTACGAGCAGTACTTC.

V usage is TRBV11-3 and J usage is TRBJ2-3, with D perhaps matching TRBD1 (6 bases). This CDR3 has 14 residues. The V end lost 1 base, the J end lost 2 bases, and 7 bases lay between the germline ends. The germline gives CDR1 SGHNT, CDR2 YENEEA. CDR3 amino acids: CASSLGTDTDTQYF. For the CDR3, the DNA is TGTGCCAGCAGCTTAGGGACAGACACAGATACGCAGTATTTT.

The V call is TRBV7-9, the J call TRBJ2-1; possible D gene TRBD1, 6 bases. Germline assignment: CDR1 SEHNR and CDR2 FQNEAQ (reference sequence). The CDR3 runs 17 residues. With 5 bases removed from V and 3 bases from J, the gap between germline ends came to 20 bases. The CDR3 coding sequence is TGTGCCAGCAGCCCTTACAGGGCCAGCAACTTCTACAATGAGCAGTTCTTC. Amino acid sequence: CASSPYRASNFYNEQFF.

V and J are TRBV5-1 and TRBJ2-5, with TRBD1 as a possible D gene (5 bases). The CDR3 length is 14 residues. V lost 1 base and J 5 bases, leaving 12 bases between the germline ends. Germline V lookup: CDR1 SGHRS, CDR2 YFSETQ. The CDR3 DNA sequence: TGCGCCAGCAGCTTGAGGGCAGGGTCTGAGACCCAGTACTTC. It translates to CASSLRAGSETQYF.

This clone was observed a few times. The junction differs from germline at one of its ends, possibly a read error. The rearrangement uses TRBV5-6 and TRBJ2-7, with a possible D match to TRBD2 (6 bases). This CDR3 is 11 amino acids long. Germline CDR1 and CDR2: SGHDT and YYEEEE. The CDR3 nucleotides read TGTGCCAGCAGCATGCTCCGGGAGTACTTTTTC. It yields the protein CASSMLREYFF.

The chain combines TRBV2 with TRBJ2-5; 7 bases agree with TRBD2. Germline lookup yields CDR1 SNHLY and CDR2 FYNNEI. This CDR3 has 13 residues. In nucleotides, the CDR3 is TGTGCAGTACCGGGCGGGAGCCGAGAGACCCAGTACTTC. Translating gives CAVPGGSRETQYF.

The chain carries TRBV28 and TRBJ1-6; D remains ambiguous. This CDR3 spans 15 amino acids. With 2 bases removed from V and 10 bases from J, the gap between germline ends came to 15 bases. In germline, CDR1 is MDHEN, CDR2 SYDVKM. This chain's CDR3 is CASSLGPAVGSPLHF. The CDR3 DNA is TGTGCCAGCAGTTTAGGGCCAGCGGTAGGGTCACCCCTCCACTTT.

To note about this clone: This sample includes further DNA sequences coding for the same CDR3. This chain connects TRBV5-1 to TRBJ2-3, with 9 positions matching TRBD1. The CDR3 runs to 15 residues. Germline CDR1 reads SGHRS; CDR2 reads YFSETQ. With 3 bases clipped from V and 3 bases from J, the junction kept 5 bases outside the gene matches. The CDR3 DNA follows: TGCGCCAGCAGCTCCCCGGACAGGGGAACAGATACGCAGTATTTT. Its translation: CASSSPDRGTDTQYF.

The J gene is TRBJ1-4, the V gene TRBV13; D is possibly TRBD1 (6 bases). Trimming removed 5 bases at V and 5 bases at J, with 12 bases between. The CDR3 runs 14 residues. Germline lookup yields CDR1 PRHDT and CDR2 FYEKMQ (reference sequence). In nucleotides, the CDR3 is TGTGCCAGCAGCCGCCGGACAGTAAATGAAAAACTGTTTTTT. Protein product: CASSRRTVNEKLFF.

V gene TRBV6-6 combines with J gene TRBJ1-3; D call uncertain. The length of the CDR3 is 14 residues. V lost 8 bases to trimming and J lost 0 bases, with 11 bases between them. Germline loops: CDR1 MNHNY, CDR2 SVGAGI (reference sequence). For the CDR3, the DNA is TGTGCCAGCCGAGCGGGGAACTCTGGAAACACCATATATTTT. It yields the protein CASRAGNSGNTIYF.

The chain joins TRBV18 to TRBJ2-5; 9 bases map to TRBD1. Germline CDR1 and CDR2: KGHSH and LQKENI. The CDR3 loop spans 15 amino acids. J lost 2 bases, V lost 3 bases, and 4 bases had no gene match. CDR3 sequence reads: CASSPRQGVQETQYF. DNA for the CDR3: TGTGCCAGCTCACCTAGACAGGGGGTTCAAGAGACCCAGTACTTC.

The rearrangement links TRBV7-6 to TRBJ2-3, with D unresolved. The V and J ends lost 1 base and 4 bases respectively, with 12 bases between them. Germline-derived CDR1 and CDR2 are SGHVS and FNYEAQ. The CDR3 loop spans 15 amino acids. The CDR3 loop is CASSLEWVGADTQYF. In DNA form, the CDR3 reads TGTGCCAGCAGCTTAGAATGGGTCGGAGCAGATACGCAGTATTTT. Using reference TRBV7-6 and TRBJ2-3 for the parts outside the CDR3, the full variable domain is GAGVSQSPRYKVTKRGQDVALRCDPISGHVSLYWYRQALGQGPEFLTYFNYEAQQDKSGLPNDRFSAERPEGSISTLTIQRTEQRDSAMYRCASSLEWVGADTQYFGPGTRLTVL.